This T cell receptor beta chain was profiled in a study of blood T cells in healthy people across ages (dated by TCRdb to the mid-2010s). Study-level background: In model experiments, template switching captured roughly one uniquely barcoded TCR beta cDNA molecule for every two T cells. The study measured age-related changes in TCR beta repertoire diversity using deep sequencing normalized with unique cDNA molecular identifiers. Four age groups were formed from the donors: young (average approximately 17 years), middle-aged (roughly 38), aged (about 68) and long-lived (more than 75). Donors of different ages were randomly distributed across sequencing lanes to avoid experimental bias. The study analyzed two additional independent replicas of 1 million unique cDNA reads from the same blood draw for two donors, one aged 18 to 30 and one aged 80 or older.

Libraries were made using 5' RACE. The reads were generated on an Illumina HiSeq 2500. A second PCR of 7 to 11 cycles was performed with a sample-barcoded 5' primer and a J-beta primer mix. A template-switch 5' adaptor carrying 12 random nucleotides introduced a unique molecular identifier onto each TCR beta cDNA molecule. At least 2.5 million CDR3-containing paired-end reads were obtained from each sample. First-strand cDNA synthesis was performed from all RNA using the Mint cDNA synthesis kit, with priming by a TRBC-specific oligonucleotide. After uracil-DNA glycosylase treatment, a first 18-cycle PCR used universal primers M1SS and BC2_uni_R on all cDNA. On the authors' methods: Each sample was normalized by randomly selecting 1 million high-quality reads, each carrying a distinct molecular identifier. Reads sharing molecular identifiers were discarded rather than binned into consensus sequences. MiTCR, with a Q25 quality threshold and the strictest error-elimination algorithm, was used for CDR3 identification, clonotype clustering and error correction. A nonparametric unseen species model with Euler transformation was used to estimate a lower bound on total TCR beta diversity. The public reads were reprocessed in TCRdb via fastp at Q25 and MiXCR, keeping in-frame beta chains. Rows merge per CDR3 protein into single entries with the most common DNA and genes. Here the V and J calls rest on TCRdb's processing, not on the authors' analysis. A total of approximately 1.5 million distinct CDR3 sequences appear in this sample, about 45% of them only once. About 4% of the sample is in the top ten clones.

Summary of the overall study and its limitations: Because profiling used bulk unsorted PBMCs, naive and antigen-experienced compartments could not be compared conclusively. The CMV infection status of donors was not known, potentially confounding age-related changes in expanded clonotypes. Observed TCR beta diversity per million T cells fell roughly linearly with age, and a significant reduction was already apparent by age about 43. The long-lived group showed more naive CD4+ T cells, fewer expanded clones and increased TCR diversity than the aged group, suggesting age selection. Estimates of total diversity based on one million sequenced T cells were considered lower bounds and underestimates. The percentage of naive T cells measured by flow cytometry correlated strongly with observed TCR beta diversity.

As regards this clonotype: Its target antigen remains unknown. Base qualities are not recorded, but no much larger clone differs from it by a single base.

Systemically healthy Caucasian individuals from Russia, roughly 40 in total and aged roughly 6 to 95 years, were included as donors. Each donor gave approximately 9.3 milliliters of peripheral blood, collected into EDTA-treated Vacutainer tubes. Ficoll-Paque density-gradient centrifugation was used to isolate PBMCs, with at least 6.5 million per sample. Trizol reagent was used to extract total RNA from the PBMCs, yielding at least 6 micrograms per sample. The percentages of naive CD45RAhigh/CD27high T cells were determined by flow cytometry on a PBMC aliquot from every donor. Including the terminal cysteine and phenylalanine, the CDR3 comprises 16 residues. Only the CDR3 part of the read is kept: 48 bases, read in frame from the first base. For CDR1 and CDR2, the germline V gene lists SGHRS and YFSETQ. Trimmed from V: 7 bases; trimmed from J: 2 bases; junction bases lacking a gene match: 12.

The chain was built from TRBV5-1 and TRBJ2-3, and TRBD2 aligns with 8 junction nucleotides. Sequences were obtained from blood. The clonotype was recovered from a woman aged 18 to 35 in good health. The CDR3 is CASGLLAGGTTDTQYF. The DNA sequence follows: TGCGCCAGCGGCCTGCTCGCGGGGGGAACCACAGATACGCAGTATTTT.